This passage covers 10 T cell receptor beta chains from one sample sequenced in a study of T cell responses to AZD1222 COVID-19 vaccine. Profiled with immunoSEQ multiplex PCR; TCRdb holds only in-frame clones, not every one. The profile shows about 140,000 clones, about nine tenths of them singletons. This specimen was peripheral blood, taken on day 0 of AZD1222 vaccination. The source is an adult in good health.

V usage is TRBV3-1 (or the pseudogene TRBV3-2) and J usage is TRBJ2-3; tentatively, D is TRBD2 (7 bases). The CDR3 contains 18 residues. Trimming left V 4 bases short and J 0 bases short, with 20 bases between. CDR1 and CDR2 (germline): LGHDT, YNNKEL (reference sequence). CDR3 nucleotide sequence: TGTGCCAGCAGCCTAGTGGGGGCTAGCGGCTTTAGCACAGATACGCAGTATTTT. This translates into CASSLVGASGFSTDTQYF.

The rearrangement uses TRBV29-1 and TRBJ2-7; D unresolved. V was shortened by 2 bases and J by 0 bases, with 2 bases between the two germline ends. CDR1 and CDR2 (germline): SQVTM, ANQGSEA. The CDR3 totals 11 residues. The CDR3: CSVEFSYEQYF. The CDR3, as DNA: TGCAGCGTTGAATTCTCCTACGAGCAGTACTTC.

The CDR3 nucleotides read TGCAGCGTCTACAGGGGAGTGAGTGAAAAACTGTTTTTT. Translating gives CSVYRGVSEKLFF. The rearrangement joins TRBV29-1 to TRBJ1-4, with 7 positions matching TRBD1. V dropped 6 bases and J dropped 7; count of bases not matched to a gene: 8. CDR1 is SQVTM and CDR2 is ANQGSEA in the germline V gene. The CDR3 contains 13 residues.

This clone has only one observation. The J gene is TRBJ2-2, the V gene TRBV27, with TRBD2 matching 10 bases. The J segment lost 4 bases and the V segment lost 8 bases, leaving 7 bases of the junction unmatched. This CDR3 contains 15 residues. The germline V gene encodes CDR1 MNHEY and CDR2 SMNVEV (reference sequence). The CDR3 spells CASCQAGGPTGELFF. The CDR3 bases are TGTGCCAGCTGCCAAGCGGGGGGGCCCACCGGGGAGCTGTTTTTT.

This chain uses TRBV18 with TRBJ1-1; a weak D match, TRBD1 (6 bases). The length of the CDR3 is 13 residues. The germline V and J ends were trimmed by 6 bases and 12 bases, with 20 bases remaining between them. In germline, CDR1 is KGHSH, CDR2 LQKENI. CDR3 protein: CASSPSQGRLTFF. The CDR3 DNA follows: TGTGCCAGCTCTCCCTCACAGGGTCGATTAACTTTCTTT.

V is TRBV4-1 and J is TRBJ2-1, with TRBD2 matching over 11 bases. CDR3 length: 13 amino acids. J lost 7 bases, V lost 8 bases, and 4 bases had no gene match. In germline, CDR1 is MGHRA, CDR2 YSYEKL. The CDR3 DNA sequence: TGCGCCAGCCTGGGGACTAGCGGTAATGAGCAGTTCTTC. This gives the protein CASLGTSGNEQFF.

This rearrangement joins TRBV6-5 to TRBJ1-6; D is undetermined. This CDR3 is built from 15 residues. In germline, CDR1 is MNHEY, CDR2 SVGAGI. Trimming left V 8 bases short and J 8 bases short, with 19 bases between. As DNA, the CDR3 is TGTGCCAGCGGCGCGGATTTTACCGCGGATTCACCCCTCCACTTT. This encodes CASGADFTADSPLHF.

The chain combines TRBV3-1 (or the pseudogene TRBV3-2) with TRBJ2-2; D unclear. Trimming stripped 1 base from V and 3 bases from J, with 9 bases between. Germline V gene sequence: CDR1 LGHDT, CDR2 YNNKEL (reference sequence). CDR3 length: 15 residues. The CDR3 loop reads CASSQVSGYTGELFF. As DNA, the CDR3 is TGTGCCAGCAGCCAAGTGAGTGGGTACACCGGGGAGCTGTTTTTT.

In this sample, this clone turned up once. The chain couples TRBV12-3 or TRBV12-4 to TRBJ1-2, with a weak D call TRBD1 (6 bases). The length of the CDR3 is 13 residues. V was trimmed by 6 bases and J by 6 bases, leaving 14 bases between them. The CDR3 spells CASRPQQGHGYTF. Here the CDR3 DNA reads TGTGCCAGCAGGCCTCAACAGGGTCATGGCTACACCTTC.

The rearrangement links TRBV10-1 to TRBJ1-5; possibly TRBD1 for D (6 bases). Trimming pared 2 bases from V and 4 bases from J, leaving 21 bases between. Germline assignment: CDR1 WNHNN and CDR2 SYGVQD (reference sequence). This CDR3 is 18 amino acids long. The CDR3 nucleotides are TGCGCCAGCAGTGAGACCTCAGGGGCGGATTTAAGAAATCAGCCCCAGCATTTT. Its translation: CASSETSGADLRNQPQHF.